This T cell receptor (beta chain) emerged from a study of T cell responses to AZD1222 COVID-19 vaccine. Unmatched junction bases numbered 9, after V lost 3 bases and J lost 6 bases. CDR1 is MGHRA and CDR2 is YSYEKL in the germline V gene. The CDR3 loop spans 16 amino acids. Clones were read by immunoSEQ multiplex PCR, and TCRdb kept only the in-frame ones, dropping some. The data hold some 200,000 clones, with about 89% observed a single time. The receptor was isolated from an adult who received the AZD1222 COVID-19 vaccine. The chain joins TRBV4-1 to TRBJ2-2; 8 positions match TRBD1. The specimen comprised peripheral blood, sampled 28 days after the second AZD1222 dose. The CDR3 is CASSHPRQGRPGELFF. In DNA, the CDR3 is TGCGCCAGCAGCCACCCCCGACAGGGGCGTCCCGGGGAGCTGTTTTTT.